This TCR beta chain was identified during a study of tumor-infiltrating lymphocytes in primary liver carcinoma. Study at large: These were node-negative, non-metastatic T1-T3 tumors of roughly 4 to 11 cm. Productive TCRbeta reads per sample were roughly 3.65 to 8 million, not differing by tissue.

The CDR3 covers 13 residues. Germline CDR1 reads SGHKS; CDR2 reads YYEKEE (reference sequence). Using a constant-region primer together with ProtoScript II reverse transcriptase, TCR beta cDNA was made from 500 to 650 ng of total RNA. Three-round nested multiplex PCR performed with slightly modified ARM-PCR produced the TCR beta libraries. It was with TRBV1-TRBV30 forward primers and a C-beta reverse primer that the first two PCR rounds were run, at 10 to 11 cycles each. TCRdb re-called the multiplex PCR reads through MiXCR, storing one row per CDR3 protein. The sample lists around 60,000 distinct CDR3 sequences; 71% were seen once. Co-extraction of both nucleic acids (RNA and DNA) used about 18-34 mg of unsorted bulk tissue. Patients underwent surgical resection for primary liver carcinoma. The patients, who had chronic HBV infection, were treatment-naive (untreated). In regard to this clonotype: Relative to the germline gene, one junction end is altered; a read error may explain this.

V and J are TRBV5-5 and TRBJ1-6; D is unclear. This sequence was found in a middle-aged man with primary liver carcinoma and hepatitis B virus infection. Sequencing used liver tumor tissue from sampling region 4. The sample's subset: tumor region T4, right-lateral pole. In DNA, the CDR3 is TGTGCCAGCAGCTTGCGAGGGAATTCACTCCTCCACTTT. Translating it yields CASSLRGNSLLHF.